A single sample is the source of the 5 T cell receptor beta chains below, sequenced in a study of T cells after yellow fever vaccination. TCRdb fed the 5' RACE reads into MiXCR, producing one record per CDR3 protein. Of about 150,000 distinct CDR3 sequences in the sample, approximately 6.2% were seen once. The source material was CD4+ T cells sorted from PBMCs, sampled on the day of the first yellow fever vaccination. The receptors were gathered from a man aged 18-30 years who received the YFV17D yellow fever vaccine.

The V gene is TRBV7-2, the J gene TRBJ1-2; D ambiguous. V lost 3 bases, J lost 7 bases, and 9 bases lay in between. The CDR3 extends over 12 amino acids. Germline V lookup: CDR1 SGHTA, CDR2 FQGNSA. This chain's CDR3 is CASSLYVGGYTF. For the CDR3, the DNA is TGTGCCAGCAGCTTGTATGTCGGTGGCTACACCTTC.

On this clonotype itself: A single base separates this from a much larger clone, so it may be a read error. The chain employs TRBV11-3 and TRBJ2-5; unclear D gene. Germline lookup yields CDR1 SGHNT and CDR2 YENEEA. This CDR3 region has 14 residues. CDR3 amino acids: CASSLGADHETQYF. CDR3 in DNA: TGTGCCAGCAGCTTAGGGGCGGACCATGAGACCCAGTACTTC.

This clonotype was seen ten or more times. A junction boundary mismatches the germline segment, possibly from a read error. The genes are TRBV4-1 and TRBJ2-2; 10 bases align to TRBD2. Germline loops: CDR1 MGHRA, CDR2 YSYEKL. This CDR3 region has 16 residues. The CDR3 sequence: CASSQNSGGNAGELFF. The CDR3, as DNA: TGCGCCAGCAGCCAAAATAGCGGGGGGAACGCCGGGGAGCTGTTTTTT.

This clonotype was counted only a few times. This chain connects TRBV7-2 to TRBJ2-4; D possibly corresponds to TRBD2 (5 bases). CDR1 and CDR2 (germline): SGHTA, FQGNSA. CDR3 length: 15 amino acids. V lost 3 bases and J lost 3, with 12 bases in between. In nucleotides, the CDR3 is TGTGCCAGCAGCTTGGCCGCCGCGGGCAAAAACATTCAGTACTTC. Translation: CASSLAAAGKNIQYF.

In nucleotides, the CDR3 is TGTGCCAGCAGCTTAGTGGCAGGGGGTATTTATGGCTACACCTTC. Its translation: CASSLVAGGIYGYTF. The J gene is TRBJ1-2, the V gene TRBV7-2; 7 bases match TRBD1. With 1 base clipped from V and 5 bases from J, the junction kept 7 bases outside the gene matches. CDR1 SGHTA and CDR2 FQGNSA come from the germline V gene. The CDR3 spans 15 residues.